This T cell receptor beta chain emerged from a study of T-cell memory formation after mild COVID-19. On the study more broadly: The two donors had largely donor-specific TCR clusters.

This clonotype was observed at least ten times. Antigen: not known. Constant-segment primers were used for 5'RACE, and the resulting TCR alpha and TCR beta cDNA libraries carried sample barcodes and UMIs. TCRdb re-called the 5' RACE reads with MiXCR, one entry per CDR3 protein. The data show 350,000 to 500,000 distinct CDR3 sequences, less than 25% seen once. J was trimmed by 6 bases and V by 3 bases; bases with no gene match: 1. This CDR3 is built from 15 residues. Germline CDR1 MGHRA, CDR2 YSYEKL. Findings and limits, study-wide: Whereas later expanders leaned CD4+, clones contracting day 15 to 85 showed a balanced CD4/CD8 makeup. The pre-infection memory compartment contained some responding clones, suggesting cross-reactive memory joined.

Source material: PBMCs or a T cell subset sorted from them (not recorded which). The chain carries TRBV4-1 and TRBJ2-1, with TRBD2 matching 14 bases. This TCR derives from an adult woman who had mild COVID-19 (a few samples of this study predate the infection). Cell type and time point are not known. The CDR3 is CASSQGLAGANEQFF. CDR3 nucleotides: TGCGCCAGCAGCCAGGGACTAGCGGGAGCCAATGAGCAGTTCTTC.